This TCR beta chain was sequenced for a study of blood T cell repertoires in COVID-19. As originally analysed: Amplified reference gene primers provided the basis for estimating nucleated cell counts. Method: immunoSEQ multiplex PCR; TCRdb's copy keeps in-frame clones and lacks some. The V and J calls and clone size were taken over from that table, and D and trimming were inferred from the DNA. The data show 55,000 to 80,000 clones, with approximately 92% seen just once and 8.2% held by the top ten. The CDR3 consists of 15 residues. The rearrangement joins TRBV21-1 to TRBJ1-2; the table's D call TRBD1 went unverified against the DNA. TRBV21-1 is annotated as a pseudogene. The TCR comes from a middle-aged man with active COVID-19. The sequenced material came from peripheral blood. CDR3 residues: CASSPRQISNYGYTF. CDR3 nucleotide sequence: TGTGCCAGCAGCCCCCGACAGATAAGTAACTATGGCTACACCTTC.